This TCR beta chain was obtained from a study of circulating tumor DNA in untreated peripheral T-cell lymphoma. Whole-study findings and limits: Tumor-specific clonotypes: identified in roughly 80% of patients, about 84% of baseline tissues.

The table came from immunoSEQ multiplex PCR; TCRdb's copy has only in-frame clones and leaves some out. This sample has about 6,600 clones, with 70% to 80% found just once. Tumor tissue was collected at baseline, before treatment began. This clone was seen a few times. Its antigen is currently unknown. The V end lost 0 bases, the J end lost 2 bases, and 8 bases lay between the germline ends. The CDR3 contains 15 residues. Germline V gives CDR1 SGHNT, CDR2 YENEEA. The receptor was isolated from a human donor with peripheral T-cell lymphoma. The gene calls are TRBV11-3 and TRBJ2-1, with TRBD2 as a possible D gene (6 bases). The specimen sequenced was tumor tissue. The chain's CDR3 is CASSLEGGPYNEQFF. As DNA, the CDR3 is TGTGCCAGCAGCTTAGAGGGGGGACCCTACAATGAGCAGTTCTTC.